These 27 T cell receptor beta chains share one sample of origin, sequenced in a study of blood T cells in healthy people across ages. Next came a second PCR, run for about 6 to 12 cycles, which used a sample-barcoded 5' primer along with a J-beta primer mix. Via MiXCR, TCRdb re-called the 5' RACE reads, giving one row per CDR3 protein. This table has hundreds of thousands of distinct CDR3 sequences, 44% appearing once. Sequenced input: blood. The receptor source for this set is a man aged 60-69 years in good health.

The chain recombines TRBV6-2 or TRBV6-3 with TRBJ2-7, with 7 positions matching TRBD2. CDR1 MNHEY and CDR2 SVGEGT come from the germline V gene. The CDR3 contains 16 residues. The V gene end was trimmed by 6 bases and the J gene end by 2 bases; junction bases not matched to a gene: 13. The CDR3 nucleotides read TGTGCCAGCAGATCCTACCCCGGGGGAGGGGCCTACGAGCAGTACTTC. This sequence encodes CASRSYPGGGAYEQYF.

The chain recombines TRBV6-2 or TRBV6-3 with TRBJ2-5; TRBD1 matches 7 bases. Germline lookup yields CDR1 MNHEY and CDR2 SVGEGT. V was clipped by 6 bases and J by 11 bases; unmatched bases: 18. This CDR3 comprises 15 residues. CDR3 coding DNA: TGTGCCAGCAGCTTTAACAGGGGACGCTGGGATGAGCAGTACTTC. Encoded protein: CASSFNRGRWDEQYF.

The chain couples TRBV29-1 to TRBJ2-7; no definite D call. The CDR3 has 13 residues. Germline lookup yields CDR1 SQVTM and CDR2 ANQGSEA. CDR3 nucleotide sequence: TGCACCATCATATTAGGGCCACCCTACGAGCAGTACTTC. Translating it yields CTIILGPPYEQYF.

This chain joins TRBV12-3 or TRBV12-4 and TRBJ2-1; TRBD1 agrees at 7 bases. The length of the CDR3 is 15 residues. Unmatched junction bases numbered 10, after V lost 6 bases and J lost 5 bases. The CDR3 loop reads CASRTPGTANNEQFF. The CDR3 nucleotides are TGTGCCAGCAGGACTCCCGGGACAGCGAACAATGAGCAGTTCTTC.

This clonotype was counted between two and nine times. This chain links TRBV18 with TRBJ1-3, with 8 bases lining up with TRBD1. V was pared by 2 bases and J by 0 bases, with 9 bases of the junction left unmatched. CDR3 length: 18 residues. The germline V gene has CDR1 KGHSH and CDR2 LQKENI. The CDR3 sequence: CASSPTGDRKSSGNTIYF. In DNA, the CDR3 is TGTGCCAGCTCACCAACGGGGGACAGGAAAAGCTCTGGAAACACCATATATTTT.

V usage is TRBV6-2 or TRBV6-3 and J usage is TRBJ2-3; possibly TRBD1 or TRBD2 for D (5 bases each). The CDR3 covers 13 residues. Germline V lookup: CDR1 MNHEY, CDR2 SVGEGT. Trimming took 7 bases from V and 8 from J, leaving 16 bases between them. CDR3 sequence reads: CASIYGPGTTQYF. As DNA, the CDR3 is TGTGCCAGCATCTACGGACCAGGGACTACGCAGTATTTT.

The rearrangement links TRBV15 to TRBJ2-1, with D perhaps given as TRBD1 or TRBD2 (5 bases each). The germline CDR1 and CDR2 sequences are LNHNV and YYDKDF (reference sequence). V was clipped by 4 bases and J by 0 bases, with 16 bases between them. The CDR3 runs 17 residues. The CDR3 loop is CATSTFPPGTSYNEQFF. The CDR3 nucleotides read TGTGCCACCAGCACCTTCCCGCCAGGGACCTCCTACAATGAGCAGTTCTTC.

Notes on this clonotype: A much bigger clone sits one base away, suggesting this may be a read error. In DNA, the CDR3 is TGTGCCAGCAGCCAGAAGACCGGGACACACAATCAGCCCCAGCATTTT. Translated, it gives CASSQKTGTHNQPQHF. This chain links TRBV7-2 with TRBJ1-5; weak D call: TRBD1 (6 bases). Trimming removed 5 bases at V and 3 bases at J, with 17 bases between. There are 16 residues in the CDR3. CDR1 and CDR2 from the germline V gene are SGHTA and FQGNSA. The entire variable domain, with the rest obtained from reference TRBV7-2 and TRBJ1-5, is as follows: GAGVSQSPSNKVTEKGKDVELRCDPISGHTALYWYRQSLGQGLEFLIYFQGNSAPDKSGLPSDRFSAERTGGSVSTLTIQRTQQEDSAVYLCASSQKTGTHNQPQHFGDGTRLSIL.

This rearrangement joins TRBV11-2 to TRBJ2-3; D gene uncertain. The V end was cut by 1 base, the J end by 2 bases, with 10 bases between. Germline CDR1 reads SGHAT; CDR2 reads FQNNGV. The CDR3 length is 15 residues. The CDR3 spells CASSLGQVDTDTQYF. CDR3 coding DNA: TGTGCCAGCAGCTTAGGCCAGGTGGACACAGATACGCAGTATTTT.

This rearrangement joins TRBV20-1 to TRBJ1-6; the match to TRBD1 covers 10 bases. Germline-derived CDR1 and CDR2 are DFQATT and SNEGSKA (reference sequence). This CDR3 has 12 amino acids. Germline trimming cut 6 bases from V and 8 bases from J; bases unmatched to any gene: 1. The CDR3: CSAGTGDSPLHF. In nucleotides, the CDR3 is TGCAGTGCCGGGACAGGGGATTCACCCCTCCACTTT.

The J gene is TRBJ1-2, the V gene TRBV4-1; 10 bases line up with TRBD1. The CDR3 totals 14 residues. The ends lost 4 bases at V and 6 bases at J; junction bases unmatched: 5. CDR1 is MGHRA and CDR2 is YSYEKL in the germline V gene. The CDR3 DNA reads TGCGCCAGCAGCCCAGCCGGGACAGGGGATGGCTACACCTTC. This gives the protein CASSPAGTGDGYTF.

The rearrangement joins TRBV21-1 to TRBJ2-2; TRBD2, the table's D call, was not compared with the DNA. TRBV21-1 represents a pseudogene. The length of the CDR3 is 14 residues. CDR3 coding DNA: TGTGCCAGCAGGGGACTCGTAGGTACCGGGGAGCTGTTTTTT. Translation gives CASRGLVGTGELFF.

This clonotype has only a few counts. This sequence joins TRBV28 and TRBJ1-5; D gene uncertain. Germline V gene data show CDR1 as MDHEN and CDR2 as SYDVKM. Trimming left V 6 bases short and J 1 base short, with 10 bases between. The CDR3 spans 14 residues. CDR3 residues: CASRRAPSNQPQHF. The CDR3 nucleotides read TGTGCCAGCAGAAGGGCCCCCAGCAATCAGCCCCAGCATTTT.

This clonotype has only a few counts. The chain combines TRBV6-6 with TRBJ2-3, with D possibly matching TRBD2 (5 bases). The V end was cut by 6 bases, the J end by 5 bases, with 12 bases between. Germline V gives CDR1 MNHNY, CDR2 SVGAGI (reference sequence). The CDR3 spans 13 residues. CDR3 in DNA: TGTGCCAGCAGCCCTTGGAGGTTAGATACGCAGTATTTT. It codes for CASSPWRLDTQYF.

This clonotype was recorded many times. This chain uses TRBV11-3 with TRBJ1-6, with D tentatively TRBD1 (6 bases). Germline CDR1 is SGHNT and CDR2 is YENEEA. Deletions cut 5 bases from V and 4 bases from J, with 9 bases between. The CDR3 loop spans 14 amino acids. This CDR3 is CASSVTGYNSPLHF. The CDR3 coding sequence is TGTGCCAGCAGCGTGACAGGTTATAATTCACCCCTCCACTTT.

The chain has TRBV18 and TRBJ2-7, with no clear D. Trimming cost V 4 bases and J 0 bases, with 16 bases left between them. Germline V gene sequence: CDR1 KGHSH, CDR2 LQKENI. The CDR3 covers 16 residues. CDR3 sequence: CASSRVGPVFSYEQYF. Here the CDR3 DNA reads TGTGCCAGCTCACGCGTCGGACCCGTCTTCTCCTACGAGCAGTACTTC. The full variable domain, its missing parts supplied by reference TRBV18 and TRBJ2-7, is NAGVMQNPRHLVRRRGQEARLRCSPMKGHSHVYWYRQLPEEGLKFMVYLQKENIIDESGMPKERFSAEFPKEGPSILRIQQVVRGDSAAYFCASSRVGPVFSYEQYFGPGTRLTVT.

This chain joins TRBV10-3 and TRBJ2-3; no definite D call. The V end lost 5 bases, the J end lost 4 bases, and 4 bases lay between the germline ends. Germline lookup yields CDR1 ENHRY and CDR2 SYGVKD. The length of the CDR3 is 11 residues. The CDR3 DNA reads as TGTGCCATCAGTTTGGCAGATACGCAGTATTTT. As protein: CAISLADTQYF.

The chain is built from TRBV18 and TRBJ2-7, with 7 bases lining up with TRBD1. With 5 bases clipped from V and 2 bases from J, the junction kept 6 bases outside the gene matches. The CDR3 has 14 amino acids. CDR1 and CDR2 from the germline V gene are KGHSH and LQKENI. CDR3 nucleotide sequence: TGTGCCAGCTCAAAGAAACAGGGGCCCTACGAGCAGTACTTC. Translated, it gives CASSKKQGPYEQYF.

This clonotype came up a few times. This chain links TRBV15 with TRBJ2-3; 12 positions match TRBD1. Germline V CDR1 and CDR2: LNHNV, YYDKDF (reference sequence). There are 16 residues in the CDR3. The junction had 3 bases not matched to a gene; V was cut back by 0 bases and J by 5 bases. CDR3 bases: TGTGCCACCAGCAGAGACGGGACAGGGGGCTTAGATACGCAGTATTTT. It codes for CATSRDGTGGLDTQYF.

The CDR3: CASSYPRTTGSYEQYF. In DNA, the CDR3 is TGTGCCAGCAGTTACCCAAGGACGACAGGGAGCTACGAGCAGTACTTC. The gene calls are TRBV6-2 or TRBV6-3 and TRBJ2-7; 7 bases match TRBD1. Germline V gene lookup returns CDR1 MNHEY and CDR2 SVGEGT. J gave up 3 bases and V 2 bases, and 10 bases lay outside the gene matches. This CDR3 has 16 residues.

The chain has TRBV6-6 and TRBJ2-7; D is possibly TRBD1 (6 bases). Gene TRBJ2-5 matches the end of the DNA better, so the J call may be wrong. CDR1 is MNHNY and CDR2 is SVGAGI in the germline V gene (reference sequence). The CDR3 contains 14 residues. The CDR3 DNA sequence: TGTGCCAGCAGCCGAGAGGGGGTACAAGAGACCCAGTACTTC. Its protein product is CASSREGVQETQYF.

J is TRBJ2-7 and V is TRBV5-1, with 14 nucleotides matching TRBD2. Germline CDR1 and CDR2: SGHRS and YFSETQ. The CDR3 covers 16 residues. Trimming took 0 bases from V and 5 from J; bases not matched to a gene: 4. CDR3 coding DNA: TGCGCCAGCAGCTTGGGGGGACTAGCGGGGGACAACGAGCAGTACTTC. It encodes CASSLGGLAGDNEQYF.

This clonotype was detected a few times. The chain employs TRBV7-8 and TRBJ2-1, with D tentatively TRBD2 (6 bases). V lost 1 base and J 8 bases, leaving 21 bases between the germline ends. Germline V CDR1 and CDR2: SGHVS, FQNEAQ. The CDR3 consists of 17 residues. CDR3 coding DNA: TGTGCCAGCAGCTTAGGGTCTTTTGTGGGGGGACTTGATGAGCAGTTCTTC. Its protein product is CASSLGSFVGGLDEQFF.

This sequence joins TRBV7-6 and TRBJ2-5; TRBD1 agrees at 8 bases. This CDR3 region has 16 residues. V was clipped by 4 bases and J by 5 bases; unmatched bases: 12. Per germline, CDR1 SGHVS and CDR2 FNYEAQ. CDR3 loop: CASSSKSGGRPETQYF. CDR3 DNA sequence: TGTGCCAGCAGCTCCAAATCAGGGGGCCGTCCGGAGACCCAGTACTTC.

The chain recombines TRBV4-3 with TRBJ2-5; D is unresolved. The CDR3 is 11 amino acids. Germline CDR1 and CDR2: LGHNA and YSLEER. Trimming cost V 2 bases and J 7 bases, with 5 bases left between them. The CDR3 loop reads CASSQLVTQYF. DNA of the CDR3: TGCGCCAGCAGCCAATTGGTGACCCAGTACTTC.

With respect to this clonotype: A much more abundant neighbour one base away suggests this may be a read error. The gene calls are TRBV29-1 and TRBJ2-1; 7 nucleotides match TRBD1. The V gene's germline CDR1 is SQVTM and CDR2 ANQGSEA. The V segment lost 4 bases and the J segment 3 bases; nucleotides outside the gene matches: 15. The CDR3 is 17 residues long. The CDR3 DNA is TGCAGCGTTGGAGATGAAGGAACCCGGGACAGCTACAATGAGCAGTTCTTC. This translates into CSVGDEGTRDSYNEQFF.

This sequence joins TRBV27 and TRBJ1-2; 7 bases agree with TRBD1. This CDR3 is built from 14 residues. The J segment lost 7 bases and the V segment lost 0 bases, leaving 5 bases of the junction unmatched. Germline V CDR1 and CDR2: MNHEY, SMNVEV (reference sequence). The CDR3 loop reads CASSLSATGFGYTF. The CDR3 DNA reads as TGTGCCAGCAGTTTATCGGCGACAGGGTTTGGCTACACCTTC.